A single sample gave rise to the 20 T cell receptor beta chains below, sequenced in a study of T-cell memory formation after mild COVID-19. Each CDR3 protein is one row after TCRdb ran MiXCR on the 5' RACE reads. This sample has 580,000 or so distinct CDR3 sequences; around a sixth occur once, and the top ten carry about 8.1%. The sequenced sample was PBMCs or a T cell subset sorted from them (not recorded which). The receptors were gathered from an adult woman who had mild COVID-19 (a few samples of this study predate the infection). Cell type and time point are not known.

There are many counts of this clonotype. The chain couples TRBV7-9 to TRBJ1-1; 7 bases are a match to TRBD1. Per germline, CDR1 SEHNR and CDR2 FQNEAQ (reference sequence). V lost 4 bases and J lost 0; bases outside the gene matches: 2. CDR3 size: 14 residues. CDR3 nucleotide sequence: TGTGCCAGCAGCTACGGACAGGTGAACACTGAAGCTTTCTTT. The encoded protein is CASSYGQVNTEAFF.

The CDR3 DNA sequence: TGTGCCAGCAGCCTACTAGCGGGAGTCCCTGGGGCCAACGTCCTGACTTTC. Its translation is CASSLLAGVPGANVLTF. The J gene is TRBJ2-6, the V gene TRBV6-2 or TRBV6-3, with 11 bases that match TRBD2. Looked up from germline, CDR1 is MNHEY and CDR2 is SVGEGT. The ends lost 6 bases at V and 2 bases at J; junction bases unmatched: 6. This CDR3 region has 17 residues.

This clonotype was seen a few times. The chain recombines TRBV7-3 with TRBJ2-6, with a weak D call TRBD1 (5 bases). V lost 4 bases and J lost 4, with 14 bases in between. This CDR3 is 16 amino acids long. Germline assignment: CDR1 SGHTA and CDR2 FQGTGA. CDR3 sequence: CASSSGNRRGANVLTF. CDR3 nucleotides: TGTGCCAGCAGCTCCGGAAACAGGCGCGGGGCCAACGTCCTGACTTTC.

The table lists this clonotype with a few counts. V gene TRBV7-2 combines with J gene TRBJ2-2; no clear D. CDR1 and CDR2 from the germline V gene are SGHTA and FQGNSA. V was pared by 3 bases and J by 2 bases, with 13 bases between. This CDR3 spans 16 amino acids. The CDR3 reads CASSLNPPANTGELFF. The CDR3 DNA sequence: TGTGCCAGCAGCTTGAATCCCCCAGCTAACACCGGGGAGCTGTTTTTT.

The chain couples TRBV5-4 to TRBJ2-5, with 13 bases matching TRBD2. The V gene end was trimmed by 3 bases and the J gene end by 4 bases; junction bases not matched to a gene: 6. CDR1 and CDR2 from the germline V gene are SGHNT and YYREEE (reference sequence). The CDR3 spans 16 residues. DNA of the CDR3: TGTGCCAGCAGCTACGGACTAGCGGGGGCCCGAGAGACCCAGTACTTC. This gives the protein CASSYGLAGARETQYF. Supplemented by reference TRBV5-4 and TRBJ2-5, the full variable domain reads ETGVTQSPTHLIKTRGQQVTLRCSSQSGHNTVSWYQQALGQGPQFIFQYYREEENGRGNFPPRFSGLQFPNYSSELNVNALELDDSALYLCASSYGLAGARETQYFGPGTRLLVL.

This clonotype was seen only a few times. V usage is TRBV29-1 and J usage is TRBJ1-2; D call uncertain. Germline CDR1 SQVTM, CDR2 ANQGSEA. The ends were cut back, 3 bases at V and 6 bases at J, with 8 bases in the middle. The CDR3 spans 11 residues. CDR3 loop: CSVDPAHGYTF. Here the CDR3 DNA reads TGCAGCGTTGATCCCGCACATGGCTACACCTTC.

In its sample, this clonotype was seen a few times. This chain connects TRBV6-5 to TRBJ1-5, with 10 positions matching TRBD1. This CDR3 region has 16 residues. CDR1 is MNHEY, CDR2 SVGAGI, per germline. V trimming: 5 bases; J trimming: 6 bases; junction bases outside the gene matches: 10. DNA for the CDR3: TGTGCCAGCAGTCCTCGCGGGACAGGGGAAGGTCAGCCCCAGCATTTT. This codes for CASSPRGTGEGQPQHF.

The V gene is TRBV5-5, the J gene TRBJ1-1; D not resolved. The V gene's germline CDR1 is SGHKS and CDR2 YYEKEE (reference sequence). The CDR3 sequence is 19 residues long. Trimming took off 0 bases at V and 0 bases at J, with 21 bases between the two ends. DNA for the CDR3: TGTGCCAGCAGCTTGGAGCTTTGGCAAGAAGTAGGAATGAACACTGAAGCTTTCTTT. Amino acids: CASSLELWQEVGMNTEAFF.

The V and J genes are TRBV9 and TRBJ2-7; 9 nucleotides agree with TRBD1. With V trimmed by 4 bases and J by 3 bases, 8 bases remained unmatched. The CDR3 has 15 residues. Germline lookup yields CDR1 SGDLS and CDR2 YYNGEE. CDR3 loop: CASSSDDRGFYEQYF. CDR3 DNA: TGTGCCAGCAGCTCCGACGACAGGGGGTTCTACGAGCAGTACTTC.

The genes are TRBV24-1 and TRBJ2-1, with D possibly TRBD1 on 5 matching bases. Germline CDR1 reads KGHDR; CDR2 reads SFDVKD. This CDR3 has 12 residues. Trimming pared 1 base from V and 10 bases from J, leaving 7 bases between. CDR3 nucleotide sequence: TGTGCCACCAGTGATTTTAAGGGGGAGCAGTTCTTC. It encodes CATSDFKGEQFF.

This clonotype was observed a handful of times. The V gene is TRBV27, the J gene TRBJ2-1, with D possibly called TRBD1 or TRBD2 (6 bases each). V lost 5 bases and J lost 0, with 20 bases in between. This CDR3 is built from 18 residues. The germline CDR1 and CDR2 sequences are MNHEY and SMNVEV (reference sequence). The CDR3 here is CASSRGSSGASSYNEQFF. The DNA of the CDR3 is TGTGCCAGCAGTAGGGGGAGTAGCGGAGCGAGCTCCTACAATGAGCAGTTCTTC.

The chain is built from TRBV7-8 and TRBJ1-4, with D uncertain. Germline CDR1 reads SGHVS; CDR2 reads FQNEAQ. The CDR3 is made up of 18 amino acids. The germline V and J ends were trimmed by 0 bases and 0 bases, with 14 bases remaining between them. The CDR3 sequence is CASSLAHRTTATNEKLFF. The CDR3 DNA follows: TGTGCCAGCAGCTTAGCACATCGGACGACCGCAACTAATGAAAAACTGTTTTTT.

The chain combines TRBV7-6 with TRBJ2-1; perhaps TRBD2 as D (5 bases). Germline assignment: CDR1 SGHVS and CDR2 FNYEAQ. The CDR3 totals 14 residues. Trimming removed 1 base at V and 5 bases at J, with 9 bases between. The DNA for the CDR3 is TGTGCCAGCAGCTTAGAGAGGACTCACAATGAGCAGTTCTTC. It yields the protein CASSLERTHNEQFF.

The CDR3 reads CASSTRTGTNYGYTF. CDR3 bases: TGTGCCAGCAGCACTCGGACAGGGACTAACTATGGCTACACCTTC. The chain joins TRBV9 to TRBJ1-2; 8 bases map to TRBD1. CDR3 size: 15 residues. Germline V gene data show CDR1 as SGDLS and CDR2 as YYNGEE. Trimming removed 4 bases from V and 0 bases from J; junction bases left unmatched: 5.

In this sample, this clonotype turned up a few times. J is TRBJ2-1 and V is TRBV7-2; TRBD2 matches at 7 bases. Trimming cost V 2 bases and J 7 bases; bases outside gene matches: 11. The length of the CDR3 is 16 residues. Per germline, CDR1 SGHTA and CDR2 FQGNSA. The CDR3 protein is CASSLLGPSGRNEQFF. Written as DNA, the CDR3 is TGTGCCAGCAGCTTACTGGGCCCTAGCGGAAGGAATGAGCAGTTCTTC.

The chain recombines TRBV6-2 or TRBV6-3 with TRBJ2-7, with TRBD2 matching 9 bases. Germline V gene lookup returns CDR1 MNHEY and CDR2 SVGEGT. With V trimmed by 6 bases and J by 4 bases, 19 bases remained unmatched. This CDR3 region has 18 residues. CDR3 residues: CASSPYTAGGPALYEQYF. CDR3 DNA: TGTGCCAGCAGCCCATATACGGCGGGAGGGCCCGCCCTATACGAGCAGTACTTC.

This sequence joins TRBV7-2 and TRBJ2-3; 9 bases map to TRBD2. V shed 2 bases, J shed 3 bases, and the junction held 6 bases outside the gene matches. In germline, CDR1 is SGHTA, CDR2 FQGNSA. CDR3 length: 16 amino acids. The CDR3 coding sequence is TGTGCCAGCAGCTTACCTAGCGGGACCGGAACAGATACGCAGTATTTT. Amino acid sequence: CASSLPSGTGTDTQYF.

This clonotype was detected a few times. The chain uses TRBV27 and TRBJ2-7; 13 bases are shared with TRBD2. V gave up 1 base and J gave up 5 bases; unmatched junction bases: 11. Germline V gene lookup returns CDR1 MNHEY and CDR2 SMNVEV (reference sequence). The CDR3 loop spans 18 amino acids. The CDR3 loop reads CASSLYPRTSGSIHEQYF. CDR3 sequence (DNA): TGTGCCAGCAGTTTATACCCCCGGACTAGCGGGAGTATCCACGAGCAGTACTTC.

This clonotype was detected a few times. V is TRBV15 and J is TRBJ1-5, with D possibly being TRBD1 (5 bases). The ends were cut back, 10 bases at V and 6 bases at J, with 19 bases in the middle. CDR3 length: 14 residues. Germline V gene data show CDR1 as LNHNV and CDR2 as YYDKDF (reference sequence). The CDR3 here is CAIEDGAVGQPQHF. In DNA form, the CDR3 reads TGTGCCATCGAAGATGGGGCGGTAGGTCAGCCCCAGCATTTT. The complete variable domain, with remaining parts taken from reference TRBV15 and TRBJ1-5, reads DAMVIQNPRYQVTQFGKPVTLSCSQTLNHNVMYWYQQKSSQAPKLLFHYYDKDFNNEADTPDNFQSRRPNTSFCFLDIRSPGLGDTAMYLCAIEDGAVGQPQHFGDGTRLSIL.

This clonotype showed up just a few times. The chain combines TRBV15 with TRBJ2-3; 8 nucleotides align to TRBD2. Germline V lookup: CDR1 LNHNV, CDR2 YYDKDF (reference sequence). The CDR3 runs to 16 residues. The V segment lost 8 bases and the J segment 4 bases; nucleotides outside the gene matches: 14. CDR3 loop: CATQAGTSDFPDTQYF. The CDR3, as DNA: TGTGCCACCCAGGCCGGGACTAGTGATTTCCCAGATACGCAGTATTTT.